This TCR beta chain was profiled in a study of Ad26.COV2.S vaccination and SARS-CoV-2 variants. Study information: Donor was assigned to the Ad26.COV2.S arm of trial COV1001. Donor got 5x10^10 or 1x10^11 viral particles of Ad26.COV2.S. Study results and caveats: Researchers reported similar non-spike TCR breadth in vaccine and placebo recipients.

J was trimmed by 7 bases and V by 6 bases; bases with no gene match: 14. The CDR3 has 16 amino acids. Germline CDR1 reads LNHDA; CDR2 reads SQIVND (reference sequence). Treatment specified: roughly 18 received Ad26.COV2.S at low or high dose, single or two shots; about 5 received placebo; per-sample allocation not given. Sampling occurred on day 63 after the first vaccine or placebo injection. A single count supports this clone. Its specificity is unknown. Only in-frame clones appear in the TCRdb table, and some are missing; sequencing was by immunoSEQ multiplex PCR. The sample has hundreds of thousands of clones, roughly 90% seen once.

Sequences were derived from peripheral blood, sampled in a trial of Ad26.COV2.S vaccine versus placebo. The genes are TRBV19 and TRBJ1-4; TRBD1 aligns across 7 bases. The source is a person aged 18-65 years who received the Ad26.COV2.S COVID-19 vaccine or a placebo. The DNA of the CDR3 is TGTGCCAGTAGGAAACAGGGGCACGGTGGAGGTGAAAAACTGTTTTTT. This sequence encodes CASRKQGHGGGEKLFF.